This T cell receptor beta chain was observed in a study of blood T cell repertoires in COVID-19. Study overall: Samples taken during acute and convalescent COVID-19 were collected in the United States, Italy and Spain. From T cells, B-cell-depleted T cells, or PBMCs came the material, which was cDNA or gDNA.

The assay was immunoSEQ multiplex PCR, and TCRdb's table has in-frame clones only and misses some. The data contain about 150,000 clones, 90% of them seen just once; the ten biggest clones take up approximately 0.5%. The germline V gene encodes CDR1 SGHRS and CDR2 YFSETQ. V lost 0 bases, J lost 6 bases, and 5 bases stayed unmatched. The CDR3 covers 15 residues. The sample taken for sequencing was peripheral blood. The chain joins TRBV5-1 to TRBJ2-2; 7 nucleotides match TRBD1. This clonotype originated in a man in his fifties or sixties with acute or convalescent COVID-19. The CDR3 loop reads CASSLAEGAPGELFF. DNA of the CDR3: TGCGCCAGCAGCTTGGCTGAGGGGGCCCCCGGGGAGCTGTTTTTT.